A single sample is the source of the 17 T cell receptor beta chains below, sequenced in a study of CD8 T cells in Susac syndrome. A quantity of roughly 0.5 to 1 ug RNA underwent reverse transcription using random hexamers. MiXCR, run by TCRdb on the immunoSEQ multiplex PCR reads, gives a single entry per CDR3 protein. In the table there are about 130,000 distinct CDR3 sequences, roughly 80% of which are singletons. Sequencing was carried out using CD8+ T cells from PBMCs. Receptor source: a human donor with multiple sclerosis.

The gene calls are TRBV2 and TRBJ2-7, with 7 bases lining up with TRBD2. The CDR3 has 15 amino acids. Looked up from germline, CDR1 is SNHLY and CDR2 is FYNNEI. J was trimmed by 0 bases and V by 3 bases; bases with no gene match: 5. The CDR3 loop reads CASSEERGSSYEQYF. DNA of the CDR3: TGTGCCAGCAGTGAGGAGCGGGGTAGCTCCTACGAGCAGTACTTC.

The CDR3 bases are TGTGCCAGCAGCATCTTTACTAGCGGGACTCCACTAGCCAAAAACATTCAGTACTTC. It yields the protein CASSIFTSGTPLAKNIQYF. The rearrangement links TRBV7-8 to TRBJ2-4; 10 nucleotides agree with TRBD2. The CDR3 has 19 amino acids. J gave up 0 bases and V 5 bases, and 13 bases lay outside the gene matches. Germline CDR1 and CDR2: SGHVS and FQNEAQ.

The table lists this clonotype with a count of one. The J gene is TRBJ1-5, the V gene TRBV19; perhaps TRBD1 as D (5 bases). With 3 bases removed from V and 0 bases from J, the gap between germline ends came to 9 bases. Germline V gives CDR1 LNHDA, CDR2 SQIVND (reference sequence). CDR3 size: 15 residues. The CDR3 sequence: CASSMRGGSNQPQHF. As DNA, the CDR3 is TGTGCCAGTAGTATGCGGGGCGGTAGCAATCAGCCCCAGCATTTT.

V is TRBV6-1 and J is TRBJ2-7, with TRBD1 matching 7 bases. V shed 6 bases and J 4 bases; nucleotides not matched to a gene: 6. Germline lookup yields CDR1 MNHNS and CDR2 SASEGT. The CDR3 runs 13 residues. The CDR3 is CASSYRDSYEQYV. The DNA for the CDR3 is TGTGCCAGCAGCTACCGGGACAGTTACGAGCAGTACGTC.

This chain connects TRBV28 to TRBJ2-7; a weak D match, TRBD1 (7 bases). The CDR3 has 14 residues. The germline gives CDR1 MDHEN, CDR2 SYDVKM. The V end was cut by 6 bases, the J end by 5 bases, with 17 bases between. The DNA of the CDR3 is TGTGCCAGCAGGCCTACAGGGGACTTCCACGAGCAGTACTTC. Its protein is CASRPTGDFHEQYF.

The CDR3 region has the DNA TGTGCCAGCAGCCAACTAGCGGGGACAGGGCCCACCGGGGAGCTGTTTTTT. Its translation: CASSQLAGTGPTGELFF. V is TRBV3-1 and J is TRBJ2-2; D is tentatively TRBD1 or TRBD2 (9 bases each). CDR3 length: 17 amino acids. V lost 2 bases, J lost 4 bases, and 17 bases lay in between. Germline V gene data show CDR1 as LGHDT and CDR2 as YNNKEL (reference sequence).

This rearrangement joins TRBV2 to TRBJ2-1, with TRBD2 matching 7 bases. Trimming took 5 bases from V and 8 from J; bases not matched to a gene: 15. The CDR3 has 16 residues. The germline V gene has CDR1 SNHLY and CDR2 FYNNEI. CDR3 in amino acids: CASSPILADLIDEQFF. CDR3 DNA: TGTGCCAGCAGTCCGATTCTAGCGGACCTTATCGATGAGCAGTTCTTC.

This clonotype was detected a few times. The chain has TRBV12-3 or TRBV12-4 and TRBJ1-4, with D unresolved. There are 13 residues in the CDR3. Trimming removed 3 bases from V and 8 bases from J, with 10 bases in between. This CDR3 is CASSLSEREKLFF. The CDR3 DNA reads as TGTGCCAGCAGTTTGTCGGAACGGGAAAAACTGTTTTTT.

V gene TRBV5-1 combines with J gene TRBJ1-2; D call uncertain. V was pared by 3 bases and J by 7 bases, with 13 bases between. The germline V gene encodes CDR1 SGHRS and CDR2 YFSETQ. The CDR3 spans 13 residues. In DNA form, the CDR3 reads TGCGCCAGCAGCTCCGGGAGGGAAATTGGCTACACCTTC. Translated, it gives CASSSGREIGYTF.

This clonotype was detected a few times. This chain links TRBV6-1 with TRBJ1-6, with TRBD1 matching 7 bases. This CDR3 has 17 residues. Trimming removed 0 bases from V and 8 bases from J; junction bases left unmatched: 10. Germline V gene lookup returns CDR1 MNHNS and CDR2 SASEGT. CDR3 DNA: TGTGCCAGCAGTGAAGCGTTGGGCAGGGGGGCGGATTCACCCCTCCACTTT. Translating it yields CASSEALGRGADSPLHF.

Only a few counts were recorded for this clonotype. CDR3 coding DNA: TGCGCCAGCAGCCAAAACCCCAAGATTTACAATGAGCAGTTCTTC. Translating gives CASSQNPKIYNEQFF. The chain couples TRBV4-3 to TRBJ2-1; no clear D. The germline V and J ends were trimmed by 2 bases and 4 bases, with 12 bases remaining between them. This CDR3 has 15 amino acids. Germline-derived CDR1 and CDR2 are LGHNA and YSLEER.

The gene calls are TRBV4-1 and TRBJ2-5, with unresolved D. The V end was cut by 6 bases, the J end by 2 bases, with 13 bases between. CDR3 length: 14 amino acids. Germline V lookup: CDR1 MGHRA, CDR2 YSYEKL. The DNA of the CDR3 is TGCGCCAGCAGTTCCGTAGGAGAACAAGAGACCCAGTACTTC. This translates into CASSSVGEQETQYF.

This clonotype occurred once. The V and J genes are TRBV25-1 and TRBJ2-3; no reliable D call. Germline V gene sequence: CDR1 MGHDK, CDR2 SYGVNS. This CDR3 comprises 11 residues. Trimming removed 5 bases from V and 4 bases from J, with 4 bases in between. CDR3 amino acids: CASSSADTQYF. The CDR3 DNA follows: TGTGCCAGCAGTAGCGCAGATACGCAGTATTTT.

The table lists this clonotype with a few counts. The chain employs TRBV28 and TRBJ2-1; D uncertain. The germline V and J ends were trimmed by 6 bases and 9 bases, with 9 bases remaining between them. This CDR3 comprises 11 residues. The V gene's germline CDR1 is MDHEN and CDR2 SYDVKM. The CDR3 is CASSIGFEQFF. CDR3 DNA sequence: TGTGCCAGCAGCATTGGGTTTGAGCAGTTCTTC.

CDR3 region: CASSLLGRNTEAFF. In nucleotides, the CDR3 is TGTGCCAGCAGCTTGTTAGGGAGGAACACTGAAGCTTTCTTT. The rearrangement joins TRBV5-5 to TRBJ1-1; D not resolved. V gave up 1 base and J gave up 1 base, with 8 bases separating them. The CDR3 is 14 amino acids. Looked up from germline, CDR1 is SGHKS and CDR2 is YYEKEE (reference sequence).

For the CDR3, the DNA is TGCAGCGTTGGGGGTGGAGCAGGGGGCAAGATGATTAAAGAGACCCAGTACTTC. It translates to CSVGGGAGGKMIKETQYF. This rearrangement joins TRBV29-1 to TRBJ2-5, with 8 bases aligning to TRBD1. J was trimmed by 3 bases and V by 4 bases; bases with no gene match: 19. This CDR3 contains 18 residues. CDR1 and CDR2 (germline): SQVTM, ANQGSEA. Full variable domain (missing parts from reference TRBV29-1 and TRBJ2-5): SAVISQKPSRDICQRGTSLTIQCQVDSQVTMMFWYRQQPGQSLTLIATANQGSEATYESGFVIDKFPISRPNLTFSTLTVSNMSPEDSSIYLCSVGGGAGGKMIKETQYFGPGTRLLVL.

This chain joins TRBV12-3 or TRBV12-4 and TRBJ1-5; D unresolved. V dropped 6 bases and J dropped 2 bases, with 14 bases sitting between them. CDR3 size: 15 residues. CDR3 region: CASSPLGFGNQPQHF. DNA of the CDR3: TGTGCCAGCAGCCCTTTGGGGTTTGGCAATCAGCCCCAGCATTTT.